The present T cell receptor (beta chain) was sequenced within a study of blood T cell repertoires in COVID-19. The overall study: From the United States, Italy and Spain came samples of acute and convalescent COVID-19. Sources were T cells, B-cell-depleted T cells, or PBMCs; the material itself was cDNA or gDNA.

Original methodology: Amplification of reference gene primers provided the estimated nucleated cell counts. Some clones are missing from TCRdb's copy, which holds only in-frame ones; the method was immunoSEQ multiplex PCR. From that table come the V and J calls and clone size; the DNA was used to work out D and trimming. Among about 130,000 clones listed, approximately 82% were seen once. CDR3 length: 15 residues. V was shortened by 5 bases and J by 7 bases, with 20 bases between the two germline ends. From germline, CDR1 is SGHTA and CDR2 FQGNSA. This chain uses TRBV7-2 with TRBJ1-2, with D unclear. Input material: peripheral blood. This receptor was taken from a man aged 55 to 70 who had recovered from COVID-19. This CDR3 is CASSPRERRTGGYTF. CDR3 in DNA: TGTGCCAGCAGCCCACGTGAAAGGAGGACGGGTGGCTACACCTTC. Variable domain in full (rest from reference TRBV7-2 and TRBJ1-2): GAGVSQSPSNKVTEKGKDVELRCDPISGHTALYWYRQSLGQGLEFLIYFQGNSAPDKSGLPSDRFSAERTGGSVSTLTIQRTQQEDSAVYLCASSPRERRTGGYTFGSGTRLTVV.